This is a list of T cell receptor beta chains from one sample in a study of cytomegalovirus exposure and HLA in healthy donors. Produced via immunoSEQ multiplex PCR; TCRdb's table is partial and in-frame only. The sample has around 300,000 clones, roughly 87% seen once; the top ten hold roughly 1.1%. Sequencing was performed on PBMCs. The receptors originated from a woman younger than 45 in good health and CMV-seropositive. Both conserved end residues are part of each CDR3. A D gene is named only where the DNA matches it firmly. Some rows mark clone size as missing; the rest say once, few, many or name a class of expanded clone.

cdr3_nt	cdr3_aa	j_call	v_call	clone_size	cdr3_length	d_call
TGTGCCAGCAGTTTGTCCCCAGGAAGTATCGGGCAGTTCTTC	CASSLSPGSIGQFF	TRBJ2-1	TRBV27	once	14	.
TGCAGTGCGCCGACTAGCTACGAGCAGTACTTC	CSAPTSYEQYF	TRBJ2-7	TRBV20-1	.	11	.
TGTGCCAGCAGTTCGACAGGATGGACTGAAGCTTTCTTT	CASSSTGWTEAFF	TRBJ1-1	TRBV27	.	13	.
TGTGCCAGCAGTTCCCGGCAGAGAGATACGCAGTATTTT	CASSSRQRDTQYF	TRBJ2-3	TRBV13	.	13	.
TGTGCCAGCAGTTTTCCCGGTGGCACTGAAGCTTTCTTT	CASSFPGGTEAFF	TRBJ1-1	TRBV28	.	13	.
TGTGCTAGTGGTTATGGGGCAGGGGGAAAAATCGGCGAGCAGTACTTC	CASGYGAGGKIGEQYF	TRBJ2-7	TRBV12-5	.	16	TRBD1
TGTGCCAGCAGCTTGAAGTCGACAGGGGGTAATGAAAAACTGTTTTTT	CASSLKSTGGNEKLFF	TRBJ1-4	TRBV5-6	once	16	TRBD1
TGTGCCTGGATCGTAGGTCCCGGGGGCGAGCAGTACTTC	CAWIVGPGGEQYF	TRBJ2-7	TRBV30	.	13	.
TGTGCCAGCAGCGAGGGGACGGGGGAGCAGTACTTC	CASSEGTGEQYF	TRBJ2-7	TRBV28	.	12	.
TGTGCCAGCAGTTCCGGGACTAGTATTCATGAGCAGTTCTTC	CASSSGTSIHEQFF	TRBJ2-1	TRBV27	.	14	TRBD2
TGTGCCAGCAGTTCAAACCCGACAGGGTCTGAAGCTTTCTTT	CASSSNPTGSEAFF	TRBJ1-1	TRBV7-2	.	14	TRBD1
TGTGCCTGGAGTGTCGGGGGAGGATACGAGCAGTACTTC	CAWSVGGGYEQYF	TRBJ2-7	TRBV30	.	13	.
TGTGCCAGCTCACCAGGACTAGCAGAGAACAATGAGCAGTTCTTC	CASSPGLAENNEQFF	TRBJ2-1	TRBV18	.	15	TRBD2
TGCGCCAGCAGCCAATCATCCTCCTACGAGCAGTACTTC	CASSQSSSYEQYF	TRBJ2-7	TRBV4-1	.	13	.
TGCGCCAGCAGCCAAGATCCCGTATCCATCTCGTCGAACTATGGCTACACCTTC	CASSQDPVSISSNYGYTF	TRBJ1-2	TRBV4-3	.	18	.
TGTGCCAGCTCACCGATACCCAGGAACACTGAAGCTTTCTTT	CASSPIPRNTEAFF	TRBJ1-1	TRBV18	.	14	.
TGTGCCAGCAGTATAGGACTGGGACGAGCCTACGAGCAGTACTTC	CASSIGLGRAYEQYF	TRBJ2-7	TRBV14	.	15	.
TGTGCCAGCAGTTACTCAATCGCAGGAGCTGGAAACACCATATATTTT	CASSYSIAGAGNTIYF	TRBJ1-3	TRBV6-5	few	16	.
TGTGCCAGCACCCAGGGCCGGGTAGCGGGGACCTACCAAGAGACCCAGTACTTC	CASTQGRVAGTYQETQYF	TRBJ2-5	TRBV5-4	.	18	TRBD2
TGTGCCAGCAGTTTACGTCGGGGGCTAAACTATGGCTACACCTTC	CASSLRRGLNYGYTF	TRBJ1-2	TRBV28	.	15	.
TGCGCCAGCAGCCAAGACACATTAGGGGGAGCCTACGAGCAGTACTTC	CASSQDTLGGAYEQYF	TRBJ2-7	TRBV4-1	.	16	.
TGTGCCAGCAGTTTGAAGGGGGCTAATGAAAAACTGTTTTTT	CASSLKGANEKLFF	TRBJ1-4	TRBV6-1	.	14	.
TGTGCCAGCGACGGGGGGGCAGATACGCAGTATTTT	CASDGGADTQYF	TRBJ2-3	TRBV28	.	12	TRBD2
TGCGCCAGCAGCTTGGCATGGACCGAGATGAACACTGAAGCTTTCTTT	CASSLAWTEMNTEAFF	TRBJ1-1	TRBV5-1	.	16	.
TGTGCCATCAGTGGTGCAGGGTCTTACGAGCAGTACTTC	CAISGAGSYEQYF	TRBJ2-7	TRBV10-3	.	13	.
TGTGCCAGCTCACCACGGGGGTACAATGAGCAGTTCTTC	CASSPRGYNEQFF	TRBJ2-1	TRBV18	.	13	.
TGCGCCAGCAGCCTACTGACTAGCGGGACTTACAATGAGCAGTTCTTC	CASSLLTSGTYNEQFF	TRBJ2-1	TRBV4-1	.	16	TRBD2
TGCAGCGTCTCCGGGCCTTTAAACACCGGGGAGCTGTTTTTT	CSVSGPLNTGELFF	TRBJ2-2	TRBV29-1	.	14	.
TGTGCCAGCAGCTTCGAGACAGGGGTTAGCACAGATACGCAGTATTTT	CASSFETGVSTDTQYF	TRBJ2-3	TRBV7-9	.	16	TRBD1
TGTGCCAGCACCCGGGGGGCTGGGCAAGAGACCCAGTACTTC	CASTRGAGQETQYF	TRBJ2-5	TRBV5-4	.	14	.
TGCGCCAGCAGCCAAGAATTCCCAGGGGACTACGAGCAGTACTTC	CASSQEFPGDYEQYF	TRBJ2-7	TRBV4-3	.	15	.
TGTGCCAGCAGCCCCTGGAGTGCCACTGAAGCTTTCTTT	CASSPWSATEAFF	TRBJ1-1	TRBV14	.	13	.
TGTGCCTGGAGTGAATACCGAAGGACTGAAGCTTTCTTT	CAWSEYRRTEAFF	TRBJ1-1	TRBV30	.	13	.
TGTGCCAGCAGCGGGGAGAAAGGACTGTTTTTT	CASSGEKGLFF	TRBJ1-4	TRBV9	.	11	.
TGTGCCAGAAGCGGGATAGGCGGGAGTTACTTC	CARSGIGGSYF	TRBJ2-7	TRBV27	.	11	TRBD2
TGTGCCAGCAGCCAAGAAGGAGACGGCCTTGAAGCTTTCTTT	CASSQEGDGLEAFF	TRBJ1-1	TRBV4-2	few	14	.
TGTGCCAGCAGCTTCGGCGGGAGTTACGAGCAGTACTTC	CASSFGGSYEQYF	TRBJ2-7	TRBV7-2	.	13	TRBD2
TGTGCCTGGAGAGCCGGGACAGGGGGCTCTCAGCCCCAGCATTTT	CAWRAGTGGSQPQHF	TRBJ1-5	TRBV30	.	15	TRBD1
TGCAGCGCCCCGATCTACTCTGGGGCCAACGTCCTGACTTTC	CSAPIYSGANVLTF	TRBJ2-6	TRBV29-1	.	14	.
TGTGCCAGCAGCGACGGACTAGCGGGAGTCGAGACCCAGTACTTC	CASSDGLAGVETQYF	TRBJ2-5	TRBV7-3	.	15	TRBD2
TGCGCCAGCAGCCACATACGAACCGGGACCATCCTCGACGAGCAGTACTTC	CASSHIRTGTILDEQYF	TRBJ2-7	TRBV4-1	once	17	.
TGCGCCAGCAGCTTGGTTGGCCTGCAAGAGACCCAGTACTTC	CASSLVGLQETQYF	TRBJ2-5	TRBV5-1	.	14	.
TGTGCCAGCAGCCCATCCCCACTAGCGGGAGGGCCGGGTGAGCAGTTCTTC	CASSPSPLAGGPGEQFF	TRBJ2-1	TRBV7-2	.	17	TRBD2
TGTGCCAGCAGCGCTGGGACGACCTACGAGCAGTACTTC	CASSAGTTYEQYF	TRBJ2-7	TRBV9	.	13	.
TGTGCCAGCAGCCCGACTAGCGGAGTCTCCTACGAGCAGTACTTC	CASSPTSGVSYEQYF	TRBJ2-7	TRBV7-2	.	15	TRBD2
TGTGCCAGCCTCGCGGGAGGTCCCTACAATGAGCAGTTCTTC	CASLAGGPYNEQFF	TRBJ2-1	TRBV28	.	14	TRBD2
TGTGCCTGGAGTGGGGCGGGGAATCAGCCCCAGCATTTT	CAWSGAGNQPQHF	TRBJ1-5	TRBV30	.	13	.
TGTGCCAGCAGCCCACAGGGGAGCTCCTACAATGAGCAGTTCTTC	CASSPQGSSYNEQFF	TRBJ2-1	TRBV27	.	15	TRBD1
TGTGCCAGCAGCTTTGAAGGGGTCTACGAGCAGTACTTC	CASSFEGVYEQYF	TRBJ2-7	TRBV11-2	few	13	.
TGTGCCAGCAGTGACCTGGCAGATACGCAGTATTTT	CASSDLADTQYF	TRBJ2-3	TRBV6-4	.	12	.
TGTGCCAGCAGCTTCTGGAACACTGAAGCTTTCTTT	CASSFWNTEAFF	TRBJ1-1	TRBV7-2	.	12	.
TGTGCCAGCAGCGTGGGCGGGTCCACCTACGAGCAGTACTTC	CASSVGGSTYEQYF	TRBJ2-7	TRBV9	.	14	.
TGCGCCAGCAGCTTGTCCCTTCAGCAAGGCCCTATGGTAAATACGCAGTATTTT	CASSLSLQQGPMVNTQYF	TRBJ2-3	TRBV5-1	.	18	.
TGTGCCAGCAGCCAAGCCTCGGGACAGACCTACGAGCAGTACTTC	CASSQASGQTYEQYF	TRBJ2-7	TRBV4-2	.	15	TRBD1
TGTGCCAGCAGCCCAAACACGAGACTAGCGGGGGATGAGCAGTTCTTC	CASSPNTRLAGDEQFF	TRBJ2-1	TRBV14	.	16	TRBD2